This T cell receptor beta chain originates from a study of blood T cell repertoires in COVID-19. The germline V gene has CDR1 LGHDT and CDR2 YNNKEL (reference sequence). Trimming cost V 8 bases and J 2 bases; bases outside gene matches: 6. The CDR3 loop spans 14 amino acids. In the original processing: Estimation of nucleated cell counts was performed using reference gene primer amplification. Assay: immunoSEQ multiplex PCR; the TCRdb copy retains only in-frame clones and omits some. V and J calls and clone size follow that table, whereas D and trimming were derived from the DNA. The sample includes about 370,000 clones, more than 80% seen only once; the top ten take around 3%.

This clonotype was obtained from a woman aged 25 to 39 with COVID-19, enrolled during active disease. The sample taken for sequencing was peripheral blood. The chain couples TRBV3-1 (or the pseudogene TRBV3-2) to TRBJ2-3; TRBD2 matches 8 bases. The CDR3 nucleotides are TGTGCCAGCCAGCGGGGGACCAACACAGATACGCAGTATTTT. Its translation: CASQRGTNTDTQYF.